Described below is a single T cell receptor (beta chain) sequence and its context. The antigen is not known. The data were taken from a study of radiotherapy plus CTLA-4 blockade in lung cancer. Whole-study context: Disease control reached over 30%, with objective responses in less than 20%.

Points from the study as a whole: Subsequent to radiotherapy plus ipilimumab, tumor-derived TCR clones underwent expansion in blood.

The repertoire was sequenced with immunoSEQ multiplex PCR; TCRdb's copy has only in-frame clones and lacks some. The sample carries about 59,000 clones, around 68% recorded once. Looked up from germline, CDR1 is SGHTA and CDR2 is FQGNSA. V lost 4 bases, J lost 7 bases, and 7 bases lay in between. The CDR3 covers 12 residues. Each patient with chemo-refractory metastatic non-small-cell lung cancer was treated with focal radiation plus CTLA-4 blockade using ipilimumab. This sequence was found in a human donor with non-small cell lung cancer whose response to radiotherapy plus ipilimumab could not be evaluated. This chain links TRBV7-2 with TRBJ2-2, with D hard to call. The material was peripheral blood, obtained from a patient treated with radiotherapy plus ipilimumab. Here the CDR3 DNA reads TGTGCCAGCAGCTCCAGGATCGGGGAGCTGTTTTTT. Translated, it gives CASSSRIGELFF.